This T cell receptor (beta chain) was documented in a study of blood T cells in healthy people across ages. Study-level background: For every two T cells, template switching captured about one barcoded beta molecule. Overall study results and limits: Long-lived and aged donors differed, with more naive CD4+ cells and higher diversity in the long-lived. PBMCs went unsorted, and a conclusive naive versus antigen-experienced comparison was therefore prevented.

This clonotype has just a few counts. The antigen is not known. The CDR3 extends over 15 amino acids. Germline loops: CDR1 SGHTA, CDR2 FQGTGA. After removal of 5 bases from V and 8 bases from J, the junction contained 9 bases not matched to a gene. Together with a sample-barcoded 5' primer, a J-beta primer mix was included in a second PCR lasting about 7 to 12 cycles. TCRdb reanalysed the 5' RACE reads using MiXCR and keeps one entry per CDR3 protein. The sample lists 270,000 or so distinct CDR3 sequences, 27% occurring once. The genes are TRBV7-3 and TRBJ1-4; 9 bases align to TRBD1. The sequence came from a woman aged 70-85 years in good health. Sequenced sample: blood. The chain's CDR3 is CASSQQGALREKLFF. Written as DNA, the CDR3 is TGTGCCAGCAGCCAACAGGGGGCCCTTCGCGAAAAACTGTTTTTT.